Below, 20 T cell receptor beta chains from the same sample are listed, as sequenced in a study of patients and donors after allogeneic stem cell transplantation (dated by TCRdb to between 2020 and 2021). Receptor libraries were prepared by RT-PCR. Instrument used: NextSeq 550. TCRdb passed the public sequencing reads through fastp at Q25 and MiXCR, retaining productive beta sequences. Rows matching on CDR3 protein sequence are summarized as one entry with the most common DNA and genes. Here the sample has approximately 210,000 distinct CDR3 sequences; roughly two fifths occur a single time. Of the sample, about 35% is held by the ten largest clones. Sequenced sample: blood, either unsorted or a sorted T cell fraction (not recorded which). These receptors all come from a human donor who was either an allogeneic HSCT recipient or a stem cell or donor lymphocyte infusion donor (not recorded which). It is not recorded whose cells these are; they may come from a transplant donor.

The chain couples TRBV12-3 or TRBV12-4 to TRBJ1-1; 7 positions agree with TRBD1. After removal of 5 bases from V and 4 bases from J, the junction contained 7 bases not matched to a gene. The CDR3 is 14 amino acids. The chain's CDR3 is CASSRGLEGTEAFF. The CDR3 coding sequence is TGTGCCAGCAGTAGGGGGCTTGAGGGCACTGAAGCTTTCTTT.

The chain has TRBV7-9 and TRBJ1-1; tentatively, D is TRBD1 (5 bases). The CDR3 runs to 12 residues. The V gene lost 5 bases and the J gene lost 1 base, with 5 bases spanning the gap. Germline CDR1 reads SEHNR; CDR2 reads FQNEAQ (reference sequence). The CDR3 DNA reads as TGTGCCAGCAGCGACAGGAACACTGAAGCTTTCTTT. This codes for CASSDRNTEAFF.

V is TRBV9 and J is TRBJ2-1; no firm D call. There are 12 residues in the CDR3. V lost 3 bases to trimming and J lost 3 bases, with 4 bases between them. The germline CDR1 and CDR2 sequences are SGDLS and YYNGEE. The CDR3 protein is CASSAFYNEQFF. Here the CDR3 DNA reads TGTGCCAGCAGCGCGTTCTACAATGAGCAGTTCTTC. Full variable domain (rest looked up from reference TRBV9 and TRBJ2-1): DSGVTQTPKHLITATGQRVTLRCSPRSGDLSVYWYQQSLDQGLQFLIQYYNGEERAKGNILERFSAQQFPDLHSELNLSSLELGDSALYFCASSAFYNEQFFGPGTRLTVL.

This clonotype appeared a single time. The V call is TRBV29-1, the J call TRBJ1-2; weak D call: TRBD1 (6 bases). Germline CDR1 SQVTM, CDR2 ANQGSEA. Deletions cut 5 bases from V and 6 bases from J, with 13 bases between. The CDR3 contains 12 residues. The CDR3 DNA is TGCAGCGTTCAACGGACAGAGGATGGCTACACCTTC. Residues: CSVQRTEDGYTF.

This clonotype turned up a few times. CDR3 nucleotide sequence: TGTGCCAGCAGTTTAGGGGGTAGCGGGGGATTTCAAGAGACCCAGTACTTC. Translated: CASSLGGSGGFQETQYF. The gene calls are TRBV12-3 or TRBV12-4 and TRBJ2-5; 9 bases align to TRBD2. The CDR3 totals 17 residues. J gave up 2 bases and V 1 base, and 8 bases lay outside the gene matches.

CDR3 sequence (DNA): TGCAGCGCCTCCAGGGGCAACTATGGCTACACCTTC. Amino acid sequence: CSASRGNYGYTF. V gene TRBV29-1 combines with J gene TRBJ1-2; D possibly corresponds to TRBD1 (6 bases). Germline V lookup: CDR1 SQVTM, CDR2 ANQGSEA. V dropped 7 bases and J dropped 2 bases, with 11 bases sitting between them. The CDR3 loop spans 12 amino acids.

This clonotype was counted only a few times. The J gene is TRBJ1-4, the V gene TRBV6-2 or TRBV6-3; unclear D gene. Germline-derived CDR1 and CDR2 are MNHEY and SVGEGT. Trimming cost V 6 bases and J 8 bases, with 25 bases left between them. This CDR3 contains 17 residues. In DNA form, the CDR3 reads TGTGCCAGCAGCCTCGGAATGTCCGTTTGGCCGCGGGAAAAACTGTTTTTT. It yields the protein CASSLGMSVWPREKLFF.

The CDR3 sequence: CASYLQDEAFF. The CDR3 nucleotides read TGCGCCAGCTATCTACAGGATGAAGCTTTCTTT. V gene TRBV5-1 combines with J gene TRBJ1-1; D possibly corresponds to TRBD1 (5 bases). Germline values: CDR1 SGHRS, CDR2 YFSETQ. The V end lost 7 bases, the J end lost 7 bases, and 11 bases lay between the germline ends. CDR3 length equals 11 residues.

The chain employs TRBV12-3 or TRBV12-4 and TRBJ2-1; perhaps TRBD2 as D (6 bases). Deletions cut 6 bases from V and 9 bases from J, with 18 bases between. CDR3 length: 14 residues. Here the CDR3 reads CASRTGTDLAEQFF. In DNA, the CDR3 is TGTGCCAGCAGGACCGGGACTGACCTGGCTGAGCAGTTCTTC.

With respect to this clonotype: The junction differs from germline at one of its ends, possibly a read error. The CDR3 DNA follows: TGTGCTAGCAGCCCCACTCGGTGGGATGAGCAGTTCTTC. This translates into CASSPTRWDEQFF. The V gene is TRBV7-7, the J gene TRBJ2-1, with no clear D. Germline lookup yields CDR1 SSHAT and CDR2 FNYEAQ (reference sequence). The CDR3 is made up of 13 amino acids.

The DNA for the CDR3 is TGCAGTGCTCCCCTAGCGGGAGCGTTCCCCTACGAGCAGTACTTC. It specifies CSAPLAGAFPYEQYF. The chain is built from TRBV20-1 and TRBJ2-7, with 10 bases matching TRBD2. Germline V gene sequence: CDR1 DFQATT, CDR2 SNEGSKA (reference sequence). Trimming cost V 5 bases and J 2 bases; bases outside gene matches: 9. The CDR3 sequence is 15 residues long.

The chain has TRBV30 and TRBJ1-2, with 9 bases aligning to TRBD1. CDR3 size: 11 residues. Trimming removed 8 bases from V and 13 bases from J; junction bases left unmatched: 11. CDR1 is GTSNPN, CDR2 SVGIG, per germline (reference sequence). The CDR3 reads CALGIGTGITF. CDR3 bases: TGTGCCCTCGGAATCGGGACAGGGATCACCTTC.

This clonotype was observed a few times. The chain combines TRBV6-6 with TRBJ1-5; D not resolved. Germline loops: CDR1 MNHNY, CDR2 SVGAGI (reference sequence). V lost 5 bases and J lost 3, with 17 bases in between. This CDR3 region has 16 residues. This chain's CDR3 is CASSREVSRDNQPQHF. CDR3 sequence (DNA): TGTGCCAGCAGTAGAGAGGTCTCCCGGGACAATCAGCCCCAGCATTTT.

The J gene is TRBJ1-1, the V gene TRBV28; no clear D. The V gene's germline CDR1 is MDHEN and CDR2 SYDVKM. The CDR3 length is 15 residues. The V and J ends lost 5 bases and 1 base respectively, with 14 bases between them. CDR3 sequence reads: CASSPPGPQNTEAFF. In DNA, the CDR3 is TGTGCCAGCAGTCCGCCTGGCCCTCAGAACACTGAAGCTTTCTTT.

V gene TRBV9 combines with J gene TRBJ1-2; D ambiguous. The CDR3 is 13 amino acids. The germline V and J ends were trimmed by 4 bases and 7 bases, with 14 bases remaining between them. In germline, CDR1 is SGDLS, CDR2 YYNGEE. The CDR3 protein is CASSPHGILGYTF. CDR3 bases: TGTGCCAGCAGCCCCCATGGGATCCTTGGCTACACCTTC.

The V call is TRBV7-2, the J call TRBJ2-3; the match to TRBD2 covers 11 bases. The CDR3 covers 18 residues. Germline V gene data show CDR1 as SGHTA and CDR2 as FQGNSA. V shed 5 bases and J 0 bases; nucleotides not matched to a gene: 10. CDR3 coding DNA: TGTGCCAGCAGCAACCGGACTAGCGGGTCCACTAGCACAGATACGCAGTATTTT. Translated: CASSNRTSGSTSTDTQYF.

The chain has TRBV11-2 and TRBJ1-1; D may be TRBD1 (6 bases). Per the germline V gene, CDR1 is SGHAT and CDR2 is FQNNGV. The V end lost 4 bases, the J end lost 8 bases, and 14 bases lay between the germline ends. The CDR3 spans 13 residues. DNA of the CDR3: TGTGCCAGCAGCTCCCGGCCGGGGGGCGAAGCTTTCTTT. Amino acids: CASSSRPGGEAFF.

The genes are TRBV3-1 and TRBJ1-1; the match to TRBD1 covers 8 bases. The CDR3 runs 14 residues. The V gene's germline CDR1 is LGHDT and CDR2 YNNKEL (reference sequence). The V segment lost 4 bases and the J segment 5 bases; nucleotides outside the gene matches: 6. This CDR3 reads CASSPGQGRTEAFF. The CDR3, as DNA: TGTGCCAGCAGCCCCGGACAGGGTAGAACTGAAGCTTTCTTT.

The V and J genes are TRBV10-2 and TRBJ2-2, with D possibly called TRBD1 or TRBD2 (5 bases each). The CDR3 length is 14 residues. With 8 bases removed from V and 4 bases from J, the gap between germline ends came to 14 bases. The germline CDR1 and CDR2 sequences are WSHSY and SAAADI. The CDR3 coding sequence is TGCGCCAGCGGGAGTGGGGCTCTCACCGGGGAGCTGTTTTTT. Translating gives CASGSGALTGELFF.

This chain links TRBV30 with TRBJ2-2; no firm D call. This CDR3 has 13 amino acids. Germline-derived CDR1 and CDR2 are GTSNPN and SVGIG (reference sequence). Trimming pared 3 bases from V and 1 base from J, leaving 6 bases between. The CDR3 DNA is TGTGCCTGGAGCCCCGGGAACACCGGGGAGCTGTTTTTT. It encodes CAWSPGNTGELFF.